This TCR beta chain is drawn from a study of T cells in Graves' hyperthyroidism and ophthalmopathy (dated by TCRdb to about 2019). Study-wide context: Peripheral blood samples were taken at the time of initial diagnosis, prior to any treatment. To identify TCR V-J signatures that set the groups apart, the researchers used a discovery cohort of 100 patients, made up of fewer than 50 with Graves' ophthalmopathy and 55 to 65 with stable Graves' hyperthyroidism. Prospective prediction of ophthalmopathy was tested in an independent validation cohort of some 19 hyperthyroidism patients and around 16 patients who later progressed to ophthalmopathy. The roughly 90 discovery patients were divided at random into training and test sets in a 7:3 ratio. Thyroid tissue and blood T-cell repertoires from roughly 6 Graves' hyperthyroidism patients were also compared in the study. After blood sampling, hyperthyroidism patients were treated with methimazole at a starting dose of 30 mg daily, and ophthalmopathy patients were treated with high-dose intravenous methylprednisolone. According to the paper, TCR Vbeta CDR3 sequencing was carried out on some 140 peripheral blood samples, which came from approximately 43 ophthalmopathy, around 74 hyperthyroidism and roughly 17 progressor patients. Overall study outcomes, separate from this receptor: In cross-validation, a model built on a 13 V-J signature told ophthalmopathy apart from stable hyperthyroidism with 87.88% sensitivity and around 81% specificity, and in testing the same model reached 80%/75%. Most expanded thyroid clonotypes (frequency above 0.001) were also found in blood, which suggests that blood repertoires may mirror thyroid immune responses. Sample size was not statistically predetermined, and blinding of investigators to group allocation was not performed. During validation, the model predicted progression to ophthalmopathy a median of approximately 6.5 months ahead of onset, with around 70% sensitivity and roughly 72% specificity.

The TCR beta CDR3 regions were amplified from RNA transcripts. For the first round of RT-PCR on the TCR CDR3, the HTBI primer set was used together with the Qiagen OneStep RT-PCR kit. Libraries were constructed in a second round of multiplex PCR, after which size selection and purification were performed. Libraries were sequenced paired-end with 100 bp reads on an Illumina HiSeq2000. The paper's processing steps were these. SOAPnuke was used to process the raw data, throwing out any read that contained adapters or uncalled bases, had a mean Phred below 15, or lacked an exact constant-primer or identifier match. High-quality paired reads were merged with COPE v1.2.5, and unique nucleotide sequences were defined as clonotypes. MiTCR v1.1 was used to align the clonotypes against IMGT TRBV, TRBD and TRBJ reference segments. Analysis was restricted to V-J combinations with a frequency above 0.0001, which covered roughly 99% of repertoires. The TCS score was defined as F50 (clonal expansion) divided by E x V (chaos), with BLOSUM62-based TCRdist calculated between CDR3 peptides within each V-J. Welch's t-statistics and random forest reduced fewer than 550 V-J features to roughly 13, which were used in a naive Bayes classifier (R e1071). The public reads were reanalyzed by TCRdb: fastp trimming at Q25, MiXCR alignment, in-frame beta chains only. Rows with one shared CDR3 protein collapse into an entry with the most common genes and DNA. The V and J calls were determined by TCRdb, not by the authors. The sample yields approximately 600,000 distinct CDR3 sequences; less than 25% were counted once. About 35% of the sample goes to the ten largest clones.

In the ophthalmopathy patients, disease was moderately to severely active, with a Clinical Activity Score of 3 or more, a NOSPECS grade of 4 or more, and a duration of less than 3 months. The study excluded patients with uncontrolled infections, other autoimmune diseases, pregnancy or lactation. Diagnoses relied on clinical symptoms, serum thyroxine and TRAb, thyroid ultrasound and orbital computed tomography. PBMCs were separated from roughly 10 ml of fresh peripheral blood using Ficoll-Paque density gradient centrifugation. Trizol reagent was used to extract total RNA, and RNA quality was then checked on an Agilent 2100 Bioanalyzer. Of note for this clonotype: Its binding antigen is unknown. No quality values exist for individual bases; no much larger clone is one base distant.

Between the V and J ends, shortened by 5 bases and 4 bases respectively, the junction contains 15 bases. Reading from cysteine to phenylalanine, the CDR3 counts 15 amino acids. Only CDR3 DNA remains: 45 bases, in frame from the first base. Reading the germline V gene gives CDR1 SGDLS and CDR2 YYNGEE. This TCR derives from a man aged 25-45 years with Graves' ophthalmopathy. Sequencing input: blood. The chain is made from TRBV9 and TRBJ2-2, and possibly TRBD1, on 6 matching bases. The encoded CDR3 is CASSGQGSATGELFF. The DNA reads TGTGCCAGCAGTGGGCAGGGGTCCGCCACCGGGGAGCTGTTTTTT.